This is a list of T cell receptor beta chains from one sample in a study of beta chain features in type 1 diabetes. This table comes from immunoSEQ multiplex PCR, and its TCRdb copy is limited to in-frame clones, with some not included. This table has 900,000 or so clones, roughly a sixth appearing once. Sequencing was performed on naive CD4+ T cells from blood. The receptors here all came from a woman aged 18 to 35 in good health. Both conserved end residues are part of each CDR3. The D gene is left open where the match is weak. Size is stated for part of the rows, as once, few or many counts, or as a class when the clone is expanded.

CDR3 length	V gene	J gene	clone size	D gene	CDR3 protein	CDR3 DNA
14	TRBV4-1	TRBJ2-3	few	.	CASSQDQLADTQYF	TGCGCCAGCAGCCAAGATCAACTCGCAGATACGCAGTATTTT
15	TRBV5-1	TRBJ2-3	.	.	CASSRLLPSTDTQYF	TGCGCCAGCAGCCGCCTCCTTCCGAGCACAGATACGCAGTATTTT
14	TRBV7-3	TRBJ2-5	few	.	CASSQTADIETQYF	TGTGCCAGCAGCCAGACAGCCGATATAGAGACCCAGTACTTC
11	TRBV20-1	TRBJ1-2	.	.	CTPRGSGGYTF	TGCACCCCGAGGGGATCAGGCGGCTACACCTTC
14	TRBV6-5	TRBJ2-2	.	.	CASRTTANTGELFF	TGTGCCAGCAGGACGACAGCGAACACCGGGGAGCTGTTTTTT
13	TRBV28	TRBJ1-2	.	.	CASSPLTVYGYTF	TGTGCCAGCAGTCCCCTGACAGTTTATGGCTACACCTTC
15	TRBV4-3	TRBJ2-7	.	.	CASSQEAGYSYEQYF	TGCGCCAGCAGCCAGGAAGCAGGGTACTCCTACGAGCAGTACTTC
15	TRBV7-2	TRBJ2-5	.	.	CASSLGTSLQETQYF	TGTGCCAGCAGCTTAGGGACAAGCCTTCAAGAGACCCAGTACTTC
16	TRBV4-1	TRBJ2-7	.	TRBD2	CASSQVIAGGPGEQYF	TGCGCCAGCAGCCAAGTAATAGCGGGAGGGCCAGGCGAGCAGTACTTC
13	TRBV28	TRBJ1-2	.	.	CASSSPGLKGYTF	TGTGCCAGCAGTTCCCCAGGGTTAAAGGGCTACACCTTC
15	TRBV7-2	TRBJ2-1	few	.	CASSSFGFPYDEQFF	TGTGCCAGCAGCTCATTCGGCTTTCCCTACGATGAGCAGTTCTTC
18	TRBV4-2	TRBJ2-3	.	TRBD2	CASSQSGGPSGRADTQYF	TGTGCCAGCAGCCAATCTGGCGGCCCTAGCGGGAGAGCAGATACGCAGTATTTT
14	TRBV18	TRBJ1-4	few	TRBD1	CASSPARGPEKLFF	TGTGCCAGCTCACCAGCCAGGGGGCCTGAAAAACTGTTTTTT
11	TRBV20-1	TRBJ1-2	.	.	CSASAVYGYTF	TGCAGTGCTAGCGCTGTCTATGGCTACACCTTC
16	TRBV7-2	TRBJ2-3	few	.	CASSLVSGFRTDTQYF	TGTGCCAGCAGCTTAGTGTCGGGGTTTAGAACAGATACGCAGTATTTT
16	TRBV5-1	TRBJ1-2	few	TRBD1	CASSWSMTRGRSGYTF	TGCGCCAGCAGCTGGTCGATGACCAGGGGGAGAAGTGGCTACACCTTC